This T cell receptor beta chain was recovered during a study of T cell clonotyping in hematopoietic cell transplantation. As to this clone: Antigen: not known.

Findings and limits, study-wide: After transplant, recipient diversity fell while pathologically expanded clonotypes grew through day 180. CD4 and CD8 repertoire contributions could not be separated without sorting. Few recipient clonotypes overlapped donors; over 95% were de novo at given depth.

Assay used: immunoSEQ multiplex PCR; TCRdb lists only in-frame clones, some missing. The top ten hold 45% to 55% of the sample, which has around 9,000 clones, under 85% seen once. This CDR3 has 15 amino acids. With 7 bases removed from V and 2 bases from J, the gap between germline ends came to 17 bases. CDR1 and CDR2 from the germline V gene are LGHNA and YSLEER. Sequences were derived from PBMCs, sampled at the time of graft-versus-host disease after allogeneic stem cell transplant. The receptor comes from a male patient aged 55 to 69 who had an allogeneic stem cell transplant from an unrelated donor, so the T cells may come from the graft donor. Some clones in this sample may be carry-over from other donors' samples. The rearrangement links TRBV4-3 to TRBJ1-1, with D tentatively TRBD1 (5 bases). The CDR3 DNA reads TGCGCCAGCACCTCGGGATGGGACTCCAACACTGAAGCTTTCTTT. Translated, it gives CASTSGWDSNTEAFF.